These T cell receptor beta chains were read from a single sample in a study of T-cell memory formation after mild COVID-19. TCRdb ran MiXCR on the 5' RACE reads and lists one entry per CDR3 protein. The sample carries roughly 170,000 distinct CDR3 sequences, 20% to 25% recorded once. The sample consisted of PBMCs or a T cell subset sorted from them (not recorded which). Receptor source: an adult woman who had mild COVID-19 (a few samples of this study predate the infection). Cell type and time point are not known. Each CDR3 is given with its conserved first and last residue. D genes are given only for firm matches. Size tells how often a clone was seen (once, few, many) or the class of an expanded clone, and some rows leave it out.

j_gene,v_gene,abundance,d_gene,CDR3aa,CDR3nt
TRBJ1-4,TRBV5-1,-,-,CASSSDFIDATNEKLFF,TGCGCCAGCAGCTCGGATTTCATAGATGCAACTAATGAAAAACTGTTTTTT
TRBJ1-1,TRBV12-3/TRBV12-4,-,TRBD1,CASSFPYLRQGGTEAFF,TGTGCCAGCAGTTTTCCCTACCTTCGACAGGGTGGAACTGAAGCTTTCTTT
TRBJ2-3,TRBV7-9,-,-,CASSLPTTDTQYF,TGTGCCAGCAGCTTACCGACCACAGATACGCAGTATTTT
TRBJ2-7,TRBV13,-,-,CASGPAVGNEQYF,TGTGCCAGCGGGCCTGCAGTTGGGAACGAGCAGTACTTC
TRBJ1-2,TRBV9,-,-,CASSVDVGFYGYTF,TGTGCCAGCAGCGTAGATGTAGGGTTCTATGGCTACACCTTC
TRBJ1-5,TRBV24-1,-,-,CATSEDNQPQHF,TGTGCCACCAGTGAAGATAACCAGCCCCAGCATTTT
TRBJ1-1,TRBV5-1,-,-,CASSLVPRGNTEAFF,TGCGCCAGCAGCTTGGTACCGAGAGGGAACACTGAAGCTTTCTTT
TRBJ1-3,TRBV20-1,few,-,CSARQESSGNTIYF,TGCAGTGCTAGACAGGAGAGCTCTGGAAACACCATATATTTT
TRBJ2-5,TRBV7-6,-,TRBD2,CASSLAPNLLAGEMPIQETQYF,TGTGCCAGCAGCTTAGCCCCGAACCTACTAGCGGGAGAAATGCCAATCCAAGAGACCCAGTACTTC
TRBJ2-3,TRBV14,-,-,CASSQLGPNTQYF,TGTGCCAGCAGCCAGTTAGGCCCAAATACGCAGTATTTT
TRBJ2-3,TRBV12-3/TRBV12-4,-,-,CASSLFGGTDTQYF,TGTGCCAGCAGTTTATTCGGGGGCACAGATACGCAGTATTTT
TRBJ2-3,TRBV6-5,few,TRBD1,CASSPSPGQGTDTQYF,TGTGCCAGCAGTCCCAGCCCGGGACAGGGCACAGATACGCAGTATTTT
TRBJ2-7,TRBV4-2,-,-,CASSQQGGNRDEQYF,TGTGCCAGCAGCCAGCAGGGGGGAAACAGGGACGAGCAGTACTTC
TRBJ2-3,TRBV6-5,-,TRBD2,CASSPSGGEVDTQYF,TGTGCCAGCAGTCCTAGCGGGGGGGAGGTAGATACGCAGTATTTT
TRBJ2-3,TRBV4-1,-,-,CASSHSMGDTQYF,TGCGCCAGCAGCCATTCAATGGGAGATACGCAGTATTTT
TRBJ2-1,TRBV27,-,-,CASSLSGNPHNEQFF,TGTGCCAGCAGTTTATCAGGGAACCCACACAATGAGCAGTTCTTC
TRBJ2-7,TRBV12-3/TRBV12-4,few,TRBD1,CASSSAGTGVIEQYF,TGTGCCAGCAGTTCTGCTGGGACAGGGGTCATCGAGCAGTACTTC
TRBJ1-1,TRBV27,-,-,CASSLEKGSSTEAFF,TGTGCCAGCAGTTTAGAAAAAGGGTCGAGCACTGAAGCTTTCTTT
TRBJ2-1,TRBV7-2,-,TRBD2,CASSPGLAGISYNEQFF,TGTGCCAGCAGCCCTGGACTAGCGGGGATCTCCTACAATGAGCAGTTCTTC
TRBJ2-3,TRBV2,-,TRBD1,CASITGGYADTQYF,TGTGCCAGCATCACAGGGGGCTATGCAGATACGCAGTATTTT
TRBJ2-1,TRBV5-6,-,TRBD2,CASSPINPGLAGEQFF,TGTGCCAGCAGTCCGATCAATCCGGGACTAGCGGGAGAGCAGTTCTTC
TRBJ2-7,TRBV12-3/TRBV12-4,few,-,CASSPRAQKVEQYF,TGTGCCAGCAGTCCTCGGGCCCAGAAGGTCGAGCAGTACTTC
TRBJ2-7,TRBV9,-,TRBD1,CASSVGTGGTYEQYF,TGTGCCAGCAGCGTAGGGACAGGGGGGACCTACGAGCAGTACTTC
TRBJ2-1,TRBV6-2/TRBV6-3,many,TRBD2,CASSYSSGGYNEQFF,TGTGCCAGCAGTTACTCGAGCGGGGGCTACAATGAGCAGTTCTTC
TRBJ2-7,TRBV18,-,TRBD1,CASSDPGTGRDEQYF,TGTGCCAGCTCGGACCCCGGGACAGGGAGAGACGAGCAGTACTTC
TRBJ2-3,TRBV11-2,few,TRBD2,CASSFAGEPDTQYF,TGTGCCAGCAGCTTTGCGGGGGAGCCAGATACGCAGTATTTT
TRBJ2-3,TRBV6-5,few,-,CASSYSGPPTDTQYF,TGTGCCAGCAGTTACTCTGGGCCACCCACAGATACGCAGTATTTT
TRBJ2-1,TRBV12-3/TRBV12-4,few,TRBD2,CASSFPGGDEQFF,TGTGCCAGCAGTTTCCCGGGGGGGGATGAGCAGTTCTTC
TRBJ2-1,TRBV12-3/TRBV12-4,-,-,CASSLALSKLAQFF,TGTGCCAGCAGTTTAGCCCTAAGTAAACTAGCTCAGTTCTTC
TRBJ2-7,TRBV7-2,few,-,CASSFPVYEQYF,TGTGCCAGCAGCTTCCCAGTCTACGAGCAGTACTTC
TRBJ1-5,TRBV7-9,few,-,CASSSTLGLQPQHF,TGTGCCAGCAGCTCAACCCTAGGGCTACAGCCCCAGCATTTT
TRBJ1-2,TRBV19,-,-,CASSIQDYGYTF,TGTGCCAGTAGTATACAGGACTATGGCTACACCTTC
TRBJ1-2,TRBV5-1,-,-,CASSPGWGAQGYTF,TGCGCCAGCAGCCCTGGATGGGGGGCGCAAGGCTACACCTTC
TRBJ1-2,TRBV24-1,few,-,CATSDLGDWGYTF,TGTGCCACCAGTGATTTGGGGGATTGGGGCTACACCTTC
TRBJ2-3,TRBV3-1,few,-,CASSQDNRGRSTDTQYF,TGTGCCAGCAGCCAAGACAATCGGGGGCGGAGCACAGATACGCAGTATTTT
TRBJ1-1,TRBV29-1,-,-,CSAGQRMNTEAFF,TGCAGCGCAGGACAGCGCATGAACACTGAAGCTTTCTTT